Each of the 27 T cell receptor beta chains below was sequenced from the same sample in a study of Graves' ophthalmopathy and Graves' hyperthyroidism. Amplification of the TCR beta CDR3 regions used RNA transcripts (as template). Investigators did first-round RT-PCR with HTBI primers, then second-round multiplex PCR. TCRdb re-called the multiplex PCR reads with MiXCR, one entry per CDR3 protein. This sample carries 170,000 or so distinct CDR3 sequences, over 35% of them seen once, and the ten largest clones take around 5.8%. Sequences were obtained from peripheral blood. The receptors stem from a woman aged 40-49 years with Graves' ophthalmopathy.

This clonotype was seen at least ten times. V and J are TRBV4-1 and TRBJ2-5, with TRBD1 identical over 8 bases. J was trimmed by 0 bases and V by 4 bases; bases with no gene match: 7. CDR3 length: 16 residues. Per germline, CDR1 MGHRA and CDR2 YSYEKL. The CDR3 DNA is TGCGCCAGCAGCCGAGACCGGGACAGGTACCAAGAGACCCAGTACTTC. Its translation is CASSRDRDRYQETQYF.

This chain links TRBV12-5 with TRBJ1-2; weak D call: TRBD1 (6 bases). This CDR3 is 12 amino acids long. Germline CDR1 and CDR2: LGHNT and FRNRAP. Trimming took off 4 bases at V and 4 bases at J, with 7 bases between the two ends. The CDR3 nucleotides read TGTGCTAGTGGTTCGGACAGCTATGGCTACACCTTC. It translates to CASGSDSYGYTF.

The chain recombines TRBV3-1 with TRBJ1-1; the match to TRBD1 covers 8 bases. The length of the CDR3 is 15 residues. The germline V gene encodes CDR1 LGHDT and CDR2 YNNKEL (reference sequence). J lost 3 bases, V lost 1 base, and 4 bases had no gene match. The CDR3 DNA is TGTGCCAGCAGCCAAGTAGGACAGGGCTACACTGAAGCTTTCTTT. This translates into CASSQVGQGYTEAFF.

CDR3 amino acids: CASSQSSPIQETQYF. Here the CDR3 DNA reads TGTGCCAGCAGTCAGTCTAGCCCTATCCAAGAGACCCAGTACTTC. The chain is built from TRBV9 and TRBJ2-5; D is perhaps TRBD2 (5 bases). V dropped 5 bases and J dropped 1 base, with 15 bases sitting between them. This CDR3 is built from 15 residues. From germline, CDR1 is SGDLS and CDR2 YYNGEE.

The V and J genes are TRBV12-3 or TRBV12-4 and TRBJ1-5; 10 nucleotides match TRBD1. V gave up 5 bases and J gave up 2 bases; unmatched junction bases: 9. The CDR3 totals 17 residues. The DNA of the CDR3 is TGTGCCAGCAGTGGGGGACAGGGGAAGTGGGGCAATCAGCCCCAGCATTTT. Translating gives CASSGGQGKWGNQPQHF.

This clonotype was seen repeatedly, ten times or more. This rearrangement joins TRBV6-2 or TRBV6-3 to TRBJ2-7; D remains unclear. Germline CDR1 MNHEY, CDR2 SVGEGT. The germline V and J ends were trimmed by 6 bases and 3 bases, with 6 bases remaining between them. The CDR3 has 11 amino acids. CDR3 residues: CASSEYYEQYF. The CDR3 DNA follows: TGTGCCAGCAGCGAATACTACGAGCAGTACTTC.

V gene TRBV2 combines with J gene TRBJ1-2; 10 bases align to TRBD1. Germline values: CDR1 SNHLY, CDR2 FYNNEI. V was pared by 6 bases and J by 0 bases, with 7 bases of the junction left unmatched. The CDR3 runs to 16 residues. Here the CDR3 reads CASSLDRGEPNYGYTF. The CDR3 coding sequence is TGTGCCAGCAGCCTGGACAGGGGGGAGCCTAACTATGGCTACACCTTC.

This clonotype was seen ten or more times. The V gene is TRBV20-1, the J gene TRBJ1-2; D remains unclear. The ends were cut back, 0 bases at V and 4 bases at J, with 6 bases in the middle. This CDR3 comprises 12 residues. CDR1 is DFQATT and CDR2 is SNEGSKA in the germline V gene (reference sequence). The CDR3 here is CSARDPPYGYTF. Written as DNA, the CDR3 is TGCAGTGCTAGAGATCCGCCCTATGGCTACACCTTC.

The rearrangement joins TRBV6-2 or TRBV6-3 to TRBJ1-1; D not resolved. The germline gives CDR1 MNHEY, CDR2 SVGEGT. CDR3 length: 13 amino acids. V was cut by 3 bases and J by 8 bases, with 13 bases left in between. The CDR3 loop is CASSYRHGDEAFF. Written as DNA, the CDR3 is TGTGCCAGCAGTTATAGACACGGTGACGAAGCTTTCTTT.

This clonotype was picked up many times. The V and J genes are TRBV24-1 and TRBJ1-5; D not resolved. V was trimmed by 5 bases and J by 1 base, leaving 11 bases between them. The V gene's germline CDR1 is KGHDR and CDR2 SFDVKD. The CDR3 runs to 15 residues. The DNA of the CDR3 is TGTGCCACCAGTGCTAGGGCGGGCAGCAATCAGCCCCAGCATTTT. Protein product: CATSARAGSNQPQHF.

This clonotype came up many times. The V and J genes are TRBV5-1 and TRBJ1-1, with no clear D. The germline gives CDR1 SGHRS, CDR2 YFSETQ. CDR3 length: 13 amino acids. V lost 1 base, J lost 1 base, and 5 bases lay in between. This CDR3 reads CASSLNKNTEAFF. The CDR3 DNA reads TGCGCCAGCAGCTTGAACAAGAACACTGAAGCTTTCTTT.

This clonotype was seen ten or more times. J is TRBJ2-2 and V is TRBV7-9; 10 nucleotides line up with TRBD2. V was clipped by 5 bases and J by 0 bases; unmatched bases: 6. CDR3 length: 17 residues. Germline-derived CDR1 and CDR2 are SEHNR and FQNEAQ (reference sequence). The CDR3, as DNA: TGTGCCAGCAGCCTACTAGGACTAGCGGCGAACACCGGGGAGCTGTTTTTT. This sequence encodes CASSLLGLAANTGELFF. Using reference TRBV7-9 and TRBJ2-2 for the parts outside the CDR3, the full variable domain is DTGVSQNPRHKITKRGQNVTFRCDPISEHNRLYWYRQTLGQGPEFLTYFQNEAQLEKSRLLSDRFSAERPKGSFSTLEIQRTEQGDSAMYLCASSLLGLAANTGELFFGEGSRLTVL.

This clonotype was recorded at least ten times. CDR3 loop: CASSYGGGADYEQYF. The CDR3 nucleotides read TGTGCCAGCAGTTACGGTGGCGGGGCGGACTACGAGCAGTACTTC. V gene TRBV6-5 combines with J gene TRBJ2-7; D may be TRBD2 (6 bases). Trimming pared 2 bases from V and 3 bases from J, leaving 14 bases between. CDR1 MNHEY and CDR2 SVGAGI come from the germline V gene. CDR3 length: 15 amino acids.

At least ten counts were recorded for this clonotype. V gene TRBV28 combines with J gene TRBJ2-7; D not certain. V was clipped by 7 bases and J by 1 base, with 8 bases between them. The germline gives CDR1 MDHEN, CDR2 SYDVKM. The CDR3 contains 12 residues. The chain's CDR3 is CASTYSSYEQYF. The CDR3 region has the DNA TGTGCCAGCACCTACTCGTCCTACGAGCAGTACTTC.

In DNA, the CDR3 is TGTGCCAGCAGTGAAGCGGCCGGTGTGCACACTGAAGCTTTCTTT. This codes for CASSEAAGVHTEAFF. The chain joins TRBV6-1 to TRBJ1-1; unclear D gene. V lost 0 bases to trimming and J lost 3 bases, with 11 bases between them. Per germline, CDR1 MNHNS and CDR2 SASEGT. The CDR3 contains 15 residues.

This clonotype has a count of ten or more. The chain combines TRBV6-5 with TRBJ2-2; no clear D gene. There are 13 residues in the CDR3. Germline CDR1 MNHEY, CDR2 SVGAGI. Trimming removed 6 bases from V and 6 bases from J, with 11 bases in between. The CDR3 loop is CASRVPGAGELFF. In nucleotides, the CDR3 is TGTGCCAGCAGGGTCCCGGGTGCCGGGGAGCTGTTTTTT.

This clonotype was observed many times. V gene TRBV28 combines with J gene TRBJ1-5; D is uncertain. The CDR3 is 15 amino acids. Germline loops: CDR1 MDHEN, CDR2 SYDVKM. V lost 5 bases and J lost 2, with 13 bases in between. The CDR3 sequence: CASSLLSERNQPQHF. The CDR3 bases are TGTGCCAGCAGTCTCCTGTCCGAGCGCAATCAGCCCCAGCATTTT.

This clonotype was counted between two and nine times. DNA of the CDR3: TGTGCCAGCAGTGCGGGATTTACGGGGGGGGAGACCCAGTACTTC. Translation: CASSAGFTGGETQYF. This rearrangement joins TRBV28 to TRBJ2-5, with 8 positions matching TRBD2. The CDR3 runs 15 residues. Germline lookup yields CDR1 MDHEN and CDR2 SYDVKM. The J segment lost 5 bases and the V segment lost 5 bases, leaving 10 bases of the junction unmatched.

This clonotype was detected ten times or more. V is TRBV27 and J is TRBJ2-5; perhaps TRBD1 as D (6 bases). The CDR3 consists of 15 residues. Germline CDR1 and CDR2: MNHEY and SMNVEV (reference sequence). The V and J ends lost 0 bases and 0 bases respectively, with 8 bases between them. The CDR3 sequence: CASSLSDSNQETQYF. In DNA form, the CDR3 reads TGTGCCAGCAGTTTATCGGACAGTAACCAAGAGACCCAGTACTTC.

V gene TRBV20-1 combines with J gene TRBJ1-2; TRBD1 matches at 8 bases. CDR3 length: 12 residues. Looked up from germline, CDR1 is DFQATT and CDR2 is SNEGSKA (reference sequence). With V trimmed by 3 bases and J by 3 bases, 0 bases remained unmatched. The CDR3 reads CSARDRDYGYTF. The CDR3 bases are TGCAGTGCTAGGGACAGGGACTATGGCTACACCTTC.

In DNA, the CDR3 is TGTGCCAGCGGCCTAGGAGGGGCCTACGAGCAGTACTTC. It codes for CASGLGGAYEQYF. The rearrangement uses TRBV12-3 or TRBV12-4 and TRBJ2-7; a possible D gene is TRBD2 (6 bases). Trimming stripped 8 bases from V and 2 bases from J, with 13 bases between. The CDR3 contains 13 residues.

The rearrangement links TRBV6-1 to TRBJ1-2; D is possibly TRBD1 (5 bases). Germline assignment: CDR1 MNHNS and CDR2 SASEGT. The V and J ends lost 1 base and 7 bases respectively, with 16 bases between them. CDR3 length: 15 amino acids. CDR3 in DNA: TGTGCCAGCAGTGAAGGGGGCACCCATTCGGCTGGCTACACCTTC. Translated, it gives CASSEGGTHSAGYTF.

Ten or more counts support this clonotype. The CDR3 DNA reads as TGTGCCAGTATTCGTACCGCGAACACCGGGGAGCTGTTTTTT. Protein sequence: CASIRTANTGELFF. The chain recombines TRBV19 with TRBJ2-2; D remains ambiguous. Germline-derived CDR1 and CDR2 are LNHDA and SQIVND (reference sequence). The CDR3 extends over 14 amino acids. The V end was cut by 7 bases, the J end by 0 bases, with 9 bases between.

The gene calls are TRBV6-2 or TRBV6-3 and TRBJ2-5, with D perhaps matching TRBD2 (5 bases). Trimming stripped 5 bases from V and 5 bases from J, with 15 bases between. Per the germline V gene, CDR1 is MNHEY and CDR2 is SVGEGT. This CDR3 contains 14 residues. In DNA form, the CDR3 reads TGTGCCAGCAGTACCCCTCAGAGGAGGGAGACCCAGTACTTC. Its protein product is CASSTPQRRETQYF.

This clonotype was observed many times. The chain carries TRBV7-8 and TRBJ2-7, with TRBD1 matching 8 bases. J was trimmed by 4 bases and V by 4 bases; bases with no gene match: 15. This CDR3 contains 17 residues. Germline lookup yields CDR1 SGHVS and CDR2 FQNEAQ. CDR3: CASSSIFRQGPDYEQYF. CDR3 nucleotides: TGTGCCAGCAGCTCCATCTTTCGACAGGGGCCCGATTACGAGCAGTACTTC.

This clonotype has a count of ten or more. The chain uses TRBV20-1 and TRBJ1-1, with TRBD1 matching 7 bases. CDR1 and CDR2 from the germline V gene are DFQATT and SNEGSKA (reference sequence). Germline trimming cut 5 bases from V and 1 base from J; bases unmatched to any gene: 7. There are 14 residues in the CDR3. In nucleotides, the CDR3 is TGCAGTGCTTCCGGGACAGCGACGAACACTGAAGCTTTCTTT. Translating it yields CSASGTATNTEAFF.

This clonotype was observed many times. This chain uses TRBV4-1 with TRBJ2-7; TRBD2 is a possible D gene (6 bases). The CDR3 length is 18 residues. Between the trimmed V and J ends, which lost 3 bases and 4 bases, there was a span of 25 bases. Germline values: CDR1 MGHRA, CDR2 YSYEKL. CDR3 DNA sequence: TGCGCCAGCAGCCAGAGGACAACGGGTAGCGGCGAGGGGTACGAGCAGTACTTC. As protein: CASSQRTTGSGEGYEQYF.